These 20 T cell receptor beta chains came from one sample sequenced in a study of cytomegalovirus exposure and HLA in healthy donors. The PCR employed 60 Vbeta primers together with 13 Jbeta primers. The repertoire was sequenced with immunoSEQ multiplex PCR; TCRdb's copy has only in-frame clones and lacks some. The sample yields over 200,000 clones, more than 75% seen once. The specimen sequenced was PBMCs. Receptors were obtained from a woman between 35 and 50 years old in good health and CMV-seropositive.

The V and J genes are TRBV10-2 and TRBJ2-3; TRBD2 aligns across 10 bases. CDR1 and CDR2 from the germline V gene are WSHSY and SAAADI. The CDR3 runs to 14 residues. V shed 5 bases, J shed 3 bases, and the junction held 2 bases outside the gene matches. The CDR3 sequence: CASSSGGATDTQYF. CDR3 sequence (DNA): TGCGCCAGCAGTAGCGGGGGGGCAACAGATACGCAGTATTTT.

The V gene is TRBV7-9, the J gene TRBJ2-5, with D maybe TRBD2 (5 bases). CDR1 SEHNR and CDR2 FQNEAQ come from the germline V gene (reference sequence). V was pared by 4 bases and J by 4 bases, with 10 bases between. The CDR3 contains 13 residues. The DNA of the CDR3 is TGTGCCAGCAGCTCAAAAGGAGGAGAGACCCAGTACTTC. Translation: CASSSKGGETQYF.

The rearrangement uses TRBV21-1 and TRBJ1-4. TRBV21-1 is a pseudogene. This CDR3 is built from 13 residues. The CDR3 DNA reads as TGTGCCAGCAGCCTCGGAGTTAATGAAAAACTGTTTTTT. This translates into CASSLGVNEKLFF.

This chain links TRBV5-1 with TRBJ2-3, with no clear D. The CDR3 loop spans 13 amino acids. Germline loops: CDR1 SGHRS, CDR2 YFSETQ. Deletions cut 4 bases from V and 6 bases from J, with 12 bases between. For the CDR3, the DNA is TGCGCCAGCAGCCGAGGTGTCCAGGATACGCAGTATTTT. The encoded protein is CASSRGVQDTQYF.

This clone was recorded only once. V and J are TRBV12-5 and TRBJ1-4; D is uncertain. Trimming took 6 bases from V and 6 from J, leaving 5 bases between them. The length of the CDR3 is 11 residues. The germline CDR1 and CDR2 sequences are LGHNT and FRNRAP. CDR3 amino acids: CASGQDEKLFF. Written as DNA, the CDR3 is TGTGCTAGTGGACAAGATGAAAAACTGTTTTTT.

The chain employs TRBV5-6 and TRBJ1-1, with D maybe TRBD1 (6 bases). The germline CDR1 and CDR2 sequences are SGHDT and YYEEEE. Trimming stripped 4 bases from V and 6 bases from J, with 13 bases between. The CDR3 loop spans 13 amino acids. The CDR3 DNA follows: TGTGCCAGCAGCCGCGACAGGAAGGCTGAAGCTTTCTTT. This sequence encodes CASSRDRKAEAFF.

CDR3 nucleotides: TGCGCCAGCAGCCAAGATCGACAGTTAGTGGAGACCCAGTACTTC. Protein product: CASSQDRQLVETQYF. The chain is built from TRBV4-1 and TRBJ2-5; the D gene is possibly TRBD1 (5 bases). This CDR3 has 15 amino acids. Germline-derived CDR1 and CDR2 are MGHRA and YSYEKL. Trimming took off 0 bases at V and 5 bases at J, with 13 bases between the two ends.

On this clone: Germline and junction disagree at one end, which may indicate a read error. The V gene is TRBV19, the J gene TRBJ2-3; 7 bases agree with TRBD2. Per germline, CDR1 LNHDA and CDR2 SQIVND (reference sequence). The CDR3 runs 15 residues. CDR3 amino acids: CASSNGGDRRDTQYF. Here the CDR3 DNA reads TGTGCCAGCAGTAATGGGGGGGACCGGAGGGATACGCAGTATTTT.

This chain links TRBV18 with TRBJ1-1, with 7 bases identical to TRBD1. CDR3 size: 14 residues. V shed 8 bases, J shed 5 bases, and the junction held 11 bases outside the gene matches. CDR1 KGHSH and CDR2 LQKENI come from the germline V gene. CDR3: CASQTRQGGTEAFF. DNA of the CDR3: TGTGCCAGCCAAACCCGACAGGGAGGAACTGAAGCTTTCTTT.

Here the CDR3 reads CASSPGGTRVPYEQYF. Written as DNA, the CDR3 is TGTGCCAGCAGCCCAGGGGGGACTAGGGTTCCGTACGAGCAGTACTTC. The chain carries TRBV11-3 and TRBJ2-7; possible D gene TRBD2, 8 bases. V shed 5 bases and J shed 4 bases, with 21 bases lying between them. Germline CDR1 SGHNT, CDR2 YENEEA. This CDR3 comprises 16 residues.

The chain recombines TRBV5-1 with TRBJ2-1; 10 bases map to TRBD2. The V gene end was trimmed by 4 bases and the J gene end by 5 bases; junction bases not matched to a gene: 6. Germline-derived CDR1 and CDR2 are SGHRS and YFSETQ. The CDR3 totals 15 residues. The CDR3 DNA reads as TGCGCCAGCAGCGGAGGACTAGCGGCAAACAATGAGCAGTTCTTC. This encodes CASSGGLAANNEQFF.

This clone was seen a single time. Other DNA sequences of this sample code for an identical CDR3. V and J are TRBV7-2 and TRBJ2-3; D unclear. Trimming removed 3 bases at V and 6 bases at J, with 4 bases between. Germline assignment: CDR1 SGHTA and CDR2 FQGNSA. The CDR3 totals 11 residues. In nucleotides, the CDR3 is TGTGCCAGCAGCTTGAGGGATACGCAGTATTTT. Its protein product is CASSLRDTQYF.

The rearrangement uses TRBV9 and TRBJ2-7; 8 bases map to TRBD1. J lost 1 base, V lost 0 bases, and 9 bases had no gene match. This CDR3 spans 17 amino acids. Germline-derived CDR1 and CDR2 are SGDLS and YYNGEE. The CDR3 reads CASSVGVRQGASYEQYF. The CDR3 nucleotides read TGTGCCAGCAGCGTAGGAGTAAGGCAGGGGGCTTCCTACGAGCAGTACTTC.

V and J are TRBV11-3 and TRBJ1-1, with a tentative D call TRBD1 (5 bases). The length of the CDR3 is 15 residues. CDR1 SGHNT and CDR2 YENEEA come from the germline V gene. With 3 bases removed from V and 4 bases from J, the gap between germline ends came to 15 bases. For the CDR3, the DNA is TGTGCCAGCAGCTTCTGGGGGGTAGGGTCCACTGAAGCTTTCTTT. It translates to CASSFWGVGSTEAFF.

The V gene is TRBV9, the J gene TRBJ2-1; 14 bases are shared with TRBD2. The germline CDR1 and CDR2 sequences are SGDLS and YYNGEE. The CDR3 extends over 16 amino acids. The V segment lost 0 bases and the J segment 7 bases; nucleotides outside the gene matches: 3. Here the CDR3 reads CASSVGLAGGDNEQFF. CDR3 coding DNA: TGTGCCAGCAGCGTAGGACTAGCGGGGGGGGATAATGAGCAGTTCTTC.

This sequence joins TRBV5-8 and TRBJ2-5, with D possibly matching TRBD1 (6 bases). This CDR3 comprises 11 residues. The germline V gene has CDR1 SGHTS and CDR2 YDEGEE. V lost 2 bases to trimming and J lost 11 bases, with 10 bases between them. The CDR3 coding sequence is TGTGCCAGCAGCTTAAACAGGGAGCAGTACTTC. Translation: CASSLNREQYF.

The genes are TRBV7-3 and TRBJ2-3; 9 bases agree with TRBD2. After removal of 2 bases from V and 1 base from J, the junction contained 7 bases not matched to a gene. Germline V CDR1 and CDR2: SGHTA, FQGTGA. The CDR3 sequence is 17 residues long. The DNA of the CDR3 is TGTGCCAGCAGCTTAGTGGGACTAGCTGGTGGCACAGATACGCAGTATTTT. Residues: CASSLVGLAGGTDTQYF.

The chain recombines TRBV19 with TRBJ2-7, with 9 bases identical to TRBD1. V lost 5 bases, J lost 6 bases, and 8 bases stayed unmatched. The CDR3 runs to 14 residues. Germline CDR1 is LNHDA and CDR2 is SQIVND (reference sequence). The CDR3 bases are TGTGCCAGTAGTCCGGGACAGGGAGGGTCCGAGCAGTACTTC. This encodes CASSPGQGGSEQYF.

This clone has only a few counts. The rearrangement uses TRBV7-9 and TRBJ1-4, with D perhaps matching TRBD1 (6 bases). This CDR3 contains 18 residues. Germline CDR1 and CDR2: SEHNR and FQNEAQ (reference sequence). The ends were cut back, 1 base at V and 6 bases at J, with 21 bases in the middle. In DNA form, the CDR3 reads TGTGCCAGCAGCTTAGAGTACTCGGGCACAGGGAGCGATGAAAAACTGTTTTTT. Amino acids: CASSLEYSGTGSDEKLFF.

The chain combines TRBV7-7 with TRBJ2-1; 13 bases match TRBD2. The CDR3 extends over 14 amino acids. Germline V gives CDR1 SSHAT, CDR2 FNYEAQ (reference sequence). The DNA for the CDR3 is TGTGCTAGCTTAGGGGGGACTAGCGGGATCGAGCAGTTCTTC. This codes for CASLGGTSGIEQFF.